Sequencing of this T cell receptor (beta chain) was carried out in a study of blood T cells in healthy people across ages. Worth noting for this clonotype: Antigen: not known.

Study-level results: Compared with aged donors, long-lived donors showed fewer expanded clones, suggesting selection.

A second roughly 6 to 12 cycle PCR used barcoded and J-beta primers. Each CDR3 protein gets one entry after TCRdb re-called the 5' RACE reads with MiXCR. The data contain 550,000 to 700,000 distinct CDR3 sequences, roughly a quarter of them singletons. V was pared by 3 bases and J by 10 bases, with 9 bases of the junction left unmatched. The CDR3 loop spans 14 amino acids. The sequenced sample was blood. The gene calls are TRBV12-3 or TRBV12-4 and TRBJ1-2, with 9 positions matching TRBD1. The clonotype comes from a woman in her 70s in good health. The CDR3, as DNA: TGTGCCAGCAGTTTCGGTAGACAGGGGGTAATCTACACCTTC. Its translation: CASSFGRQGVIYTF.